What follows describes a single T cell receptor (beta chain). This record belongs to a study of blood T cell repertoires in COVID-19. At the level of the study: From the United States, Italy and Spain came samples of acute and convalescent COVID-19. PBMCs, B-cell-depleted T cells, or T cells were the source of the cDNA or gDNA that made up the material.

The CDR3 length is 15 residues. Germline trimming cut 4 bases from V and 2 bases from J; bases unmatched to any gene: 5. Germline loops: CDR1 LGHDT, CDR2 YNNKEL (reference sequence). Authors' analysis steps: Researchers report that nucleated cell counts were estimated from reference gene primer amplification. Sequencing used immunoSEQ multiplex PCR; TCRdb keeps in-frame clones, though not all of them. V and J calls and clone size follow that table, whereas D and trimming were derived from the DNA. Of about 180,000 clones listed, around 85% are singletons. The receptor comes from a woman of 80 years or more with acute or convalescent COVID-19. The specimen sequenced was peripheral blood. V usage is TRBV3-1 (or the pseudogene TRBV3-2) and J usage is TRBJ2-7; 10 bases fit TRBD1. Here the CDR3 reads CASSPSGTGAYEQYF. The CDR3 DNA sequence: TGTGCCAGCAGCCCTTCCGGGACAGGGGCCTACGAGCAGTACTTC.